What follows are 22 T cell receptor beta chains derived from one specimen sequenced in a study of cytomegalovirus exposure and HLA in healthy donors. Primers for the PCR totalled 60 Vbeta and 13 Jbeta. Sequenced by immunoSEQ multiplex PCR; TCRdb stores in-frame clones only, minus some. The sample contains around 90,000 clones, around nine tenths of which appear only once. Input material: PBMCs. These receptors were collected from a young man in good health and CMV-seropositive.

The chain carries TRBV6-4 and TRBJ1-4; 8 positions match TRBD1. V was clipped by 6 bases and J by 0 bases; unmatched bases: 3. This CDR3 has 15 amino acids. Germline V gives CDR1 MRHNA, CDR2 SNTAGT. CDR3 in DNA: TGTGCCAGCAGCCGGACAGGGTCAACTAATGAAAAACTGTTTTTT. Translation: CASSRTGSTNEKLFF.

This clone is a singleton in its sample. This chain connects TRBV7-9 to TRBJ1-5; D is undetermined. Germline V gives CDR1 SEHNR, CDR2 FQNEAQ (reference sequence). V gave up 1 base and J gave up 2 bases, with 15 bases separating them. The CDR3 has 17 amino acids. The chain's CDR3 is CASSLDNPREGNQPQHF. For the CDR3, the DNA is TGTGCCAGCAGCTTAGACAATCCGAGGGAAGGCAATCAGCCCCAGCATTTT.

The rearrangement links TRBV19 to TRBJ2-5; 7 nucleotides agree with TRBD2. V was pared by 5 bases and J by 3 bases, with 12 bases of the junction left unmatched. The V gene's germline CDR1 is LNHDA and CDR2 SQIVND (reference sequence). CDR3 length: 16 amino acids. CDR3 sequence: CASSPRMGGRKETQYF. The CDR3 DNA reads TGTGCCAGTAGTCCCCGAATGGGAGGGCGGAAAGAGACCCAGTACTTC.

This clone was seen only once. The gene calls are TRBV27 and TRBJ2-7, with D tentatively TRBD1 (5 bases). V was cut by 0 bases and J by 1 base, with 10 bases left in between. The CDR3 covers 15 residues. Germline V CDR1 and CDR2: MNHEY, SMNVEV (reference sequence). CDR3 sequence (DNA): TGTGCCAGCAGTTTATCGGCAGGGTTATCCTACGAGCAGTACTTC. It codes for CASSLSAGLSYEQYF.

V usage is TRBV10-3 and J usage is TRBJ2-2, with 7 nucleotides matching TRBD1. CDR1 is ENHRY and CDR2 is SYGVKD in the germline V gene. The CDR3 extends over 17 amino acids. The junction had 7 bases not matched to a gene; V was cut back by 2 bases and J by 1 base. The CDR3 sequence: CAISEIGTEGNTGELFF. DNA of the CDR3: TGTGCCATCAGTGAGATTGGGACAGAGGGGAACACCGGGGAGCTGTTTTTT.

For the CDR3, the DNA is TGTGCTAGTGGTTTGGTCCTCGGGAACTCCTACAATGAGCAGTTCTTC. Its translation is CASGLVLGNSYNEQFF. J is TRBJ2-1 and V is TRBV12-5; TRBD2 might be the D (5 bases). The CDR3 totals 16 residues. Germline assignment: CDR1 LGHNT and CDR2 FRNRAP. Trimming shortened V by 0 bases and J by 0 bases, and 9 bases separated the two germline ends.

CDR3 DNA: TGTGCCAGCAGGGTAGCGGGAGGGTTGTACGAGCAGTACTTC. It translates to CASRVAGGLYEQYF. The rearrangement links TRBV28 to TRBJ2-7; 11 bases line up with TRBD2. Per the germline V gene, CDR1 is MDHEN and CDR2 is SYDVKM. The CDR3 loop spans 14 amino acids. J was trimmed by 4 bases and V by 6 bases; bases with no gene match: 5.

This sequence joins TRBV7-9 and TRBJ1-1; TRBD1 might be the D (6 bases). The CDR3 has 14 amino acids. The V end lost 4 bases, the J end lost 5 bases, and 14 bases lay between the germline ends. Germline CDR1 and CDR2: SEHNR and FQNEAQ (reference sequence). CDR3 residues: CASSYPLQGTEAFF. The CDR3 region has the DNA TGTGCCAGCAGCTACCCCCTTCAGGGGACTGAAGCTTTCTTT. The full variable domain, its missing parts supplied by reference TRBV7-9 and TRBJ1-1, is DTGVSQNPRHKITKRGQNVTFRCDPISEHNRLYWYRQTLGQGPEFLTYFQNEAQLEKSRLLSDRFSAERPKGSFSTLEIQRTEQGDSAMYLCASSYPLQGTEAFFGQGTRLTVV.

This chain uses TRBV5-4 with TRBJ2-4; D call uncertain. The CDR3 runs to 12 residues. V shed 4 bases and J shed 6 bases, with 8 bases lying between them. Germline loops: CDR1 SGHNT, CDR2 YYREEE (reference sequence). The CDR3 sequence: CASSPQVNIQYF. The CDR3 DNA reads as TGTGCCAGCAGCCCCCAGGTAAACATTCAGTACTTC.

The V and J genes are TRBV15 and TRBJ2-7; D ambiguous. CDR3 length equals 15 residues. Trimming left V 0 bases short and J 3 bases short, with 12 bases between. CDR1 is LNHNV and CDR2 is YYDKDF in the germline V gene (reference sequence). The CDR3 protein is CATSRDLGRFYEQYF. The CDR3 DNA reads as TGTGCCACCAGCAGAGACCTTGGCAGGTTCTACGAGCAGTACTTC.

V is TRBV4-2 and J is TRBJ2-7; TRBD1 agrees at 7 bases. The CDR3 runs to 18 residues. Germline lookup yields CDR1 LGHNA and CDR2 YNFKEQ. After removal of 6 bases from V and 3 bases from J, the junction contained 20 bases not matched to a gene. CDR3 loop: CASSRGQGPGQTYYEQYF. CDR3 nucleotide sequence: TGTGCCAGCAGTCGGGGCCAAGGCCCGGGACAGACCTACTACGAGCAGTACTTC.

The V gene is TRBV9, the J gene TRBJ2-5, with D possibly matching TRBD1 (6 bases). Per the germline V gene, CDR1 is SGDLS and CDR2 is YYNGEE. Trimming stripped 0 bases from V and 5 bases from J, with 11 bases between. This CDR3 is built from 14 residues. The CDR3, as DNA: TGTGCCAGCAGCGTAGGAGGGGGTGGCGAGACCCAGTACTTC. It codes for CASSVGGGGETQYF.

The rearrangement links TRBV10-3 to TRBJ2-7; D remains unclear. There are 13 residues in the CDR3. Germline CDR1 reads ENHRY; CDR2 reads SYGVKD. Trimming removed 8 bases at V and 1 base at J, with 12 bases between. The CDR3 DNA reads TGTGCCATCTCAGAGGATAATTCCTACGAGCAGTACTTC. Translation gives CAISEDNSYEQYF.

This sequence joins TRBV19 and TRBJ2-7; 8 bases match TRBD1. Germline values: CDR1 LNHDA, CDR2 SQIVND (reference sequence). The CDR3 spans 15 residues. Trimming cost V 4 bases and J 0 bases; bases outside gene matches: 5. The CDR3 sequence is CASSNTGGLSYEQYF. The CDR3 DNA reads as TGTGCCAGTAGTAATACAGGGGGTCTCTCCTACGAGCAGTACTTC.

The CDR3 coding sequence is TGTGCCAGCAGCGTAGGCGGGAGGGCCTTGGATGAGCAGTTCTTC. This codes for CASSVGGRALDEQFF. The J gene is TRBJ2-1, the V gene TRBV9; 9 bases align to TRBD2. Germline assignment: CDR1 SGDLS and CDR2 YYNGEE. The length of the CDR3 is 15 residues. Losses at the gene ends were 0 bases for V and 8 bases for J; bases not matched to a gene: 6.

The CDR3 DNA reads TGCGCCAGCAGCCCGGGGGTCGGGGGCTACACCTTC. This codes for CASSPGVGGYTF. This sequence joins TRBV5-1 and TRBJ1-2; perhaps TRBD1 as D (5 bases). This CDR3 has 12 residues. V was pared by 4 bases and J by 8 bases, with 12 bases between. Germline values: CDR1 SGHRS, CDR2 YFSETQ.

V is TRBV7-2 and J is TRBJ2-6; D remains ambiguous. Germline CDR1 is SGHTA and CDR2 is FQGNSA. Trimming shortened V by 1 base and J by 2 bases, and 12 bases separated the two germline ends. The CDR3 has 17 amino acids. The CDR3 coding sequence is TGTGCCAGCAGCTTAGGGATGGGCAAGGCTGGGGCCAACGTCCTGACTTTC. This codes for CASSLGMGKAGANVLTF. The full variable domain, in which reference TRBV7-2 and TRBJ2-6 provide the parts outside the CDR3, is GAGVSQSPSNKVTEKGKDVELRCDPISGHTALYWYRQSLGQGLEFLIYFQGNSAPDKSGLPSDRFSAERTGGSVSTLTIQRTQQEDSAVYLCASSLGMGKAGANVLTFGAGSRLTVL.

The chain recombines TRBV27 with TRBJ2-5; 9 positions match TRBD1. Germline V lookup: CDR1 MNHEY, CDR2 SMNVEV (reference sequence). This CDR3 spans 15 amino acids. V dropped 5 bases and J dropped 1; count of bases not matched to a gene: 5. CDR3 amino acids: CASSLGTGPQETQYF. CDR3 nucleotide sequence: TGTGCCAGCAGTCTTGGGACAGGGCCCCAAGAGACCCAGTACTTC.

The V gene is TRBV27, the J gene TRBJ1-1, with D unclear. This CDR3 spans 13 amino acids. Trimming shortened V by 3 bases and J by 6 bases, and 11 bases separated the two germline ends. CDR1 is MNHEY, CDR2 SMNVEV, per germline (reference sequence). CDR3 region: CASSFGYSSEAFF. Written as DNA, the CDR3 is TGTGCCAGCAGTTTTGGTTATAGCTCTGAAGCTTTCTTT.

This chain joins TRBV19 and TRBJ2-2; possible D gene TRBD2, 5 bases. V was clipped by 4 bases and J by 5 bases, with 20 bases between them. Per the germline V gene, CDR1 is LNHDA and CDR2 is SQIVND (reference sequence). The CDR3 has 17 amino acids. The CDR3 DNA reads TGTGCCAGTAGTACCCCGTTGGGATTAGCGAGTACCGGGGAGCTGTTTTTT. Translating gives CASSTPLGLASTGELFF.

This sequence joins TRBV14 and TRBJ1-1; D unclear. This CDR3 region has 16 residues. Deletions cut 2 bases from V and 2 bases from J, with 15 bases between. CDR1 and CDR2 from the germline V gene are SGHDN and FVKESK. The CDR3 DNA reads as TGTGCCAGCAGCCAAAATTGGGGAGGGCTAAACACTGAAGCTTTCTTT. Protein product: CASSQNWGGLNTEAFF. Variable domain in full (rest from reference TRBV14 and TRBJ1-1): EAGVTQFPSHSVIEKGQTVTLRCDPISGHDNLYWYRRVMGKEIKFLLHFVKESKQDESGMPNNRFLAERTGGTYSTLKVQPAELEDSGVYFCASSQNWGGLNTEAFFGQGTRLTVV.

This chain uses TRBV7-9 with TRBJ2-7, with D perhaps matching TRBD2 (5 bases). The CDR3 consists of 14 residues. CDR1 is SEHNR and CDR2 is FQNEAQ in the germline V gene (reference sequence). Between the trimmed V and J ends, which lost 5 bases and 6 bases, there was a span of 17 bases. CDR3 loop: CASSMARLAGEQYF. The CDR3 DNA follows: TGTGCCAGCAGCATGGCACGGCTAGCTGGCGAGCAGTACTTC.